Following are 22 T cell receptor beta chains from one sample sequenced in a study of blood T cell repertoires in COVID-19 (dated by TCRdb to between 2020 and 2021). The receptor library was made with the immunoSEQ multiplex PCR assay. The source is immuneACCESS, and TCRdb retained only in-frame sequences with V and J called. Part of the clones is not carried over; for the studies checked, unresolved V genes explain less than half of this, and the remainder is unexplained. The sample data list some 220,000 clones, and roughly 84% of these were observed just once. Of the sample, less than 20% is held by the ten largest clones. Sequencing used peripheral blood. These receptors were taken from a woman aged 80 or over with active or convalescent COVID-19.

The rearrangement links TRBV12-3 or TRBV12-4 to TRBJ1-5; 7 positions match TRBD1. The CDR3 contains 13 residues. V trimming: 6 bases; J trimming: 2 bases; junction bases outside the gene matches: 1. The DNA of the CDR3 is TGTGCCAGCAGGGGACAGCGCAATCAGCCCCAGCATTTT. Translating it yields CASRGQRNQPQHF.

This chain links TRBV3-1 (or the pseudogene TRBV3-2) with TRBJ2-6; the match to TRBD1 covers 9 bases. Looked up from germline, CDR1 is LGHDT and CDR2 is YNNKEL (reference sequence). The V segment lost 5 bases and the J segment 0 bases; nucleotides outside the gene matches: 17. This CDR3 has 21 residues. The CDR3 nucleotides are TGTGCCAGCAGCTCCCGGGACAGGGAAGTATCCTACAACTCTGGGGCCAACGTCCTGACTTTC. Protein product: CASSSRDREVSYNSGANVLTF.

The chain links TRBV3-1 (or the pseudogene TRBV3-2) to TRBJ1-2, with 11 bases matching TRBD1. Germline trimming cut 3 bases from V and 3 bases from J; bases unmatched to any gene: 3. The CDR3 extends over 15 amino acids. From germline, CDR1 is LGHDT and CDR2 YNNKEL (reference sequence). CDR3 region: CASSQGQGGHYGYTF. In DNA, the CDR3 is TGTGCCAGCAGCCAGGGACAGGGGGGGCACTATGGCTACACCTTC.

This clone was counted between two and nine times. Other nucleotide sequences from this sample produce the same CDR3. J is TRBJ2-2 and V is TRBV7-3; D is possibly TRBD1 (6 bases). The germline V gene encodes CDR1 SGHTA and CDR2 FQGTGA. There are 13 residues in the CDR3. V was clipped by 3 bases and J by 5 bases, with 7 bases between them. Here the CDR3 DNA reads TGTGCCAGCAGCTTGCAGGGGACCGGGGAGCTGTTTTTT. Encoded protein: CASSLQGTGELFF. The full variable domain, in which reference TRBV7-3 and TRBJ2-2 provide the parts outside the CDR3, is GAGVSQTPSNKVTEKGKYVELRCDPISGHTALYWYRQSLGQGPEFLIYFQGTGAADDSGLPNDRFFAVRPEGSVSTLKIQRTERGDSAVYLCASSLQGTGELFFGEGSRLTVL.

The chain has TRBV5-1 and TRBJ2-1; weak D call: TRBD1 (6 bases). CDR1 SGHRS and CDR2 YFSETQ come from the germline V gene. V lost 2 bases to trimming and J lost 0 bases, with 12 bases between them. The CDR3 extends over 16 amino acids. The CDR3: CASSLTGTNSYNEQFF. The DNA of the CDR3 is TGCGCCAGCAGCTTAACCGGGACAAACTCCTACAATGAGCAGTTCTTC.

This clone was recorded a few times. The chain employs TRBV5-6 and TRBJ1-1, with 7 bases lining up with TRBD1. The CDR3 spans 12 residues. The germline V gene encodes CDR1 SGHDT and CDR2 YYEEEE. With 4 bases clipped from V and 8 bases from J, the junction kept 5 bases outside the gene matches. The CDR3 loop is CASSPLQGEAFF. The CDR3 bases are TGTGCCAGCAGCCCATTACAGGGGGAAGCTTTCTTT. The entire variable domain, with the rest obtained from reference TRBV5-6 and TRBJ1-1, is as follows: DAGVTQSPTHLIKTRGQQVTLRCSPKSGHDTVSWYQQALGQGPQFIFQYYEEEERQRGNFPDRFSGHQFPNYSSELNVNALLLGDSALYLCASSPLQGEAFFGQGTRLTVV.

The chain employs TRBV28 and TRBJ2-7; D might be TRBD1 (5 bases). The V end lost 5 bases, the J end lost 4 bases, and 18 bases lay between the germline ends. CDR1 MDHEN and CDR2 SYDVKM come from the germline V gene. The CDR3 has 15 residues. The CDR3 sequence: CASSVTGPMGYEQYF. The CDR3, as DNA: TGTGCCAGCAGTGTTACAGGTCCCATGGGGTACGAGCAGTACTTC.

The chain employs TRBV3-1 (or the pseudogene TRBV3-2) and TRBJ2-5; D might be TRBD1 (6 bases). This CDR3 has 15 amino acids. The V end was cut by 0 bases, the J end by 6 bases, with 14 bases between. Germline V gene data show CDR1 as LGHDT and CDR2 as YNNKEL (reference sequence). The CDR3: CASSQELGGSKTQYF. The DNA for the CDR3 is TGTGCCAGCAGCCAAGAATTAGGGGGATCCAAGACCCAGTACTTC.

The V gene is TRBV20-1, the J gene TRBJ1-1; no clear D. The germline CDR1 and CDR2 sequences are DFQATT and SNEGSKA (reference sequence). The CDR3 sequence is 15 residues long. V lost 3 bases, J lost 3 bases, and 17 bases lay in between. CDR3 sequence reads: CSASSRLRPDTEAFF. Written as DNA, the CDR3 is TGCAGTGCTAGTTCACGGTTGAGGCCTGACACTGAAGCTTTCTTT.

This sequence joins TRBV25-1 and TRBJ1-1, with 7 bases lining up with TRBD1. The junction had 12 bases not matched to a gene; V was cut back by 3 bases and J by 8 bases. Germline values: CDR1 MGHDK, CDR2 SYGVNS. This CDR3 is built from 15 residues. CDR3 region: CASSERAGGNDEAFF. In DNA form, the CDR3 reads TGTGCCAGCAGTGAGCGTGCAGGGGGGAATGACGAAGCTTTCTTT.

In this sample, this clone turned up a few times. The chain joins TRBV19 to TRBJ2-7; 7 bases align to TRBD1. CDR3 length: 14 amino acids. CDR1 and CDR2 (germline): LNHDA, SQIVND (reference sequence). V trimming: 3 bases; J trimming: 2 bases; junction bases outside the gene matches: 4. The CDR3 region is CASSIYRGTYEQYF. The CDR3, as DNA: TGTGCCAGTAGTATCTACAGGGGAACCTACGAGCAGTACTTC.

This rearrangement joins TRBV2 to TRBJ2-4; TRBD1 matches 8 bases. The V and J ends lost 7 bases and 0 bases, in that order; junction bases with no gene match: 8. The CDR3 loop spans 16 amino acids. Germline V gene data show CDR1 as SNHLY and CDR2 as FYNNEI. CDR3 DNA sequence: TGTGCCAGCAAGCAGGGGGCAGACTTAGCCAAAAACATTCAGTACTTC. Its translation: CASKQGADLAKNIQYF.

The V gene is TRBV5-4, the J gene TRBJ2-3; weak D call: TRBD2 (5 bases). This CDR3 has 15 residues. The germline CDR1 and CDR2 sequences are SGHNT and YYREEE (reference sequence). Trimming took off 2 bases at V and 6 bases at J, with 16 bases between the two ends. The CDR3 bases are TGTGCCAGCAGCTTAGGGCAGTCCCGAGGGGATACGCAGTATTTT. Its protein product is CASSLGQSRGDTQYF.

J is TRBJ1-2 and V is TRBV5-1; D unresolved. The CDR3 is 12 residues long. V was cut by 2 bases and J by 8 bases, with 10 bases left in between. Germline CDR1 reads SGHRS; CDR2 reads YFSETQ. Here the CDR3 reads CASSLDQRGYTF. In DNA, the CDR3 is TGCGCCAGCAGCTTAGACCAGAGGGGCTACACCTTC.

The chain carries TRBV30 and TRBJ2-7, with 9 nucleotides matching TRBD1. V trimming: 5 bases; J trimming: 5 bases; junction bases outside the gene matches: 4. Germline loops: CDR1 GTSNPN, CDR2 SVGIG (reference sequence). The CDR3 loop spans 12 amino acids. CDR3 DNA: TGTGCCTGGGGAAGGACAGGGGACGAGCAGTACTTC. It translates to CAWGRTGDEQYF.

The chain uses TRBV9 and TRBJ2-1, with TRBD2 identical over 9 bases. The J segment lost 6 bases and the V segment lost 0 bases, leaving 4 bases of the junction unmatched. The germline CDR1 and CDR2 sequences are SGDLS and YYNGEE. The CDR3 runs to 15 residues. The CDR3 loop is CASSVVAGGLNEQFF. CDR3 nucleotides: TGTGCCAGCAGCGTAGTGGCGGGAGGGCTCAATGAGCAGTTCTTC.

V usage is TRBV3-1 (or the pseudogene TRBV3-2) and J usage is TRBJ2-5; TRBD2 matches 8 bases. J gave up 4 bases and V 4 bases, and 5 bases lay outside the gene matches. Germline V CDR1 and CDR2: LGHDT, YNNKEL (reference sequence). The CDR3 sequence is 14 residues long. Here the CDR3 DNA reads TGTGCCAGCAGCCCTCGGACTAGCAGAGAGACCCAGTACTTC. It encodes CASSPRTSRETQYF.

To note about this clone: The same CDR3 is also encoded by other DNA sequences in this sample. This sequence joins TRBV7-3 and TRBJ1-1; D remains unclear. The CDR3 consists of 13 residues. Germline CDR1 and CDR2: SGHTA and FQGTGA. With 2 bases removed from V and 1 base from J, the gap between germline ends came to 5 bases. The CDR3: CASSLRQNTEAFF. Here the CDR3 DNA reads TGTGCCAGCAGCTTACGACAGAACACTGAAGCTTTCTTT.

This chain uses TRBV3-1 (or the pseudogene TRBV3-2) with TRBJ2-3, with 11 nucleotides matching TRBD2. The CDR3 is 16 amino acids. J gave up 3 bases and V 0 bases, and 2 bases lay outside the gene matches. Per the germline V gene, CDR1 is LGHDT and CDR2 is YNNKEL (reference sequence). CDR3 sequence (DNA): TGTGCCAGCAGCCAAGATTGGACTAGCGGGACAGATACGCAGTATTTT. Translated: CASSQDWTSGTDTQYF.

This chain connects TRBV25-1 to TRBJ2-3; 10 positions match TRBD2. The trim removed 1 base at V and 4 bases at J, leaving 5 bases unmatched. Germline assignment: CDR1 MGHDK and CDR2 SYGVNS. This CDR3 spans 16 amino acids. The CDR3 sequence is CASSELASGGADTQYF. For the CDR3, the DNA is TGTGCCAGCAGTGAATTAGCCAGCGGGGGGGCAGATACGCAGTATTTT.

The chain combines TRBV9 with TRBJ2-5; TRBD2 might be the D (7 bases). Between the trimmed V and J ends, which lost 3 bases and 5 bases, there was a span of 14 bases. Looked up from germline, CDR1 is SGDLS and CDR2 is YYNGEE. The CDR3 is made up of 14 amino acids. DNA of the CDR3: TGTGCCAGCAGCGGACCCGAGGGGGGGGAGACCCAGTACTTC. It translates to CASSGPEGGETQYF.

This clone was recorded once. J is TRBJ2-7 and V is TRBV2, with 8 bases that match TRBD1. The CDR3 covers 15 residues. The germline V gene encodes CDR1 SNHLY and CDR2 FYNNEI. Germline trimming cut 6 bases from V and 2 bases from J; bases unmatched to any gene: 9. CDR3 region: CASRESGQVTYEQYF. CDR3 in DNA: TGTGCCAGCAGAGAGTCGGGACAGGTTACCTACGAGCAGTACTTC.